The source of this TCR beta chain is a study of blood T cell repertoires in COVID-19. The wider study: Specimens from acute and convalescent COVID-19 originated in the United States, Italy and Spain.

Authors' processing steps: Amplification from reference gene primers served as the basis for estimated nucleated cell counts. Repertoires were generated with immunoSEQ multiplex PCR, while TCRdb's copy carries only in-frame clones and drops some. That table supplies the V and J calls and clone size; D and trimming were determined from the DNA. The sample consists of approximately 200,000 clones, roughly 84% of them appearing once. This TCR was recovered from a woman aged 45-60 years with acute or convalescent COVID-19. The sequencing input was peripheral blood.

CDR3 region: CASSRTMTGQSYEQYF. The CDR3 DNA sequence: TGCGCCAGCAGCCGGACGATGACAGGGCAATCCTACGAGCAGTACTTC. The chain carries TRBV4-3 and TRBJ2-7, with TRBD1 identical over 7 bases. This CDR3 spans 16 amino acids. Trimming took 4 bases from V and 1 from J; bases not matched to a gene: 10. Per the germline V gene, CDR1 is LGHNA and CDR2 is YSLEER.